What follows describes a single T cell receptor (beta chain). This record comes from a study of OX40 agonist ivuxolimab in advanced cancers. About the research overall: The study treated patients with ivuxolimab, an agonistic anti-OX40 (CD134) antibody. Averaging about 60 years in age, with a range of about 20 to 90, the cohort was about 85% male.

Produced via immunoSEQ multiplex PCR; TCRdb's table is partial and in-frame only. The sample lists roughly 86,000 clones; over 80% were seen once. J lost 5 bases, V lost 4 bases, and 14 bases had no gene match. Germline V gives CDR1 SEHNR, CDR2 FQNEAQ (reference sequence). The CDR3 extends over 17 amino acids. The chain is built from TRBV7-9 and TRBJ1-2; 9 bases map to TRBD1. The receptor comes from an adult with an advanced solid tumor such as melanoma, head and neck, liver or kidney cancer. Sequenced material: CD4+ or CD8+ T cells sorted from blood, taken in a trial of the OX40 agonist ivuxolimab. This CDR3 is CASSSPAGQGFGYGYTF. The CDR3 DNA reads as TGTGCCAGCAGCTCCCCGGCGGGACAGGGTTTTGGGTATGGCTACACCTTC.